This T cell receptor beta chain came from a study of blood T cell repertoires in COVID-19. CDR1 is SGDLS and CDR2 is YYNGEE in the germline V gene. The CDR3 totals 16 residues. After removal of 3 bases from V and 0 bases from J, the junction contained 6 bases not matched to a gene. In the source study's methods: Reference gene primers were amplified, and this amplification served to estimate nucleated cell counts. Profiled with immunoSEQ multiplex PCR; TCRdb holds only in-frame clones, not every one. V and J calls and clone size are given by that table; D and trimming were obtained from the DNA. The table has over 130,000 clones, approximately 84% seen once.

The source material was peripheral blood. The V and J genes are TRBV9 and TRBJ2-3; 8 bases align to TRBD1. The sequence came from a human donor in a cohort sampled during active COVID-19. The CDR3 reads CASSARTGISTDTQYF. CDR3 nucleotide sequence: TGTGCCAGCAGCGCTCGGACAGGGATTAGCACAGATACGCAGTATTTT.